One and the same sample provided the 16 T cell receptor beta chains below, sequenced in a study of T-cell reconstitution after alpha-beta-depleted transplantation in children. The authors prepared the TCRbeta library with unique molecular identifiers. TCRdb recomputed calls from the PCR reads with MiXCR, one row per CDR3 protein. The repertoire holds around 700,000 distinct CDR3 sequences, around 14% seen once, with 0.79% in the top ten. Sample: PBMCs, taken before TCRalphabeta/CD19-depleted stem cell transplant. The receptors originated from a girl aged 2 to 10 with congenital amegakaryocytic thrombocytopenia, due to receive a stem cell transplant.

This chain uses TRBV30 with TRBJ1-4, with no clear D. The CDR3 runs to 14 residues. Germline V gene data show CDR1 as GTSNPN and CDR2 as SVGIG (reference sequence). V was cut by 4 bases and J by 6 bases, with 15 bases left in between. CDR3 region: CAWTLNAGDEKLFF. CDR3 DNA: TGTGCCTGGACCCTAAATGCCGGTGATGAAAAACTGTTTTTT.

This clonotype showed up many times. At one boundary the junction diverges from the germline segment, which might be a read error. V usage is TRBV5-1 and J usage is TRBJ2-7, with D hard to call. CDR1 and CDR2 (germline): SGHRS, YFSETQ. The CDR3 has 14 residues. CDR3 DNA sequence: TGTGCCAGCAGCTTAGTGGGCGGCTCCTACGAGCAGTACTTC. This encodes CASSLVGGSYEQYF.

The chain employs TRBV20-1 and TRBJ2-5; D is unclear. Germline CDR1 and CDR2: DFQATT and SNEGSKA (reference sequence). V dropped 4 bases and J dropped 3 bases, with 15 bases sitting between them. The CDR3 spans 14 residues. In DNA, the CDR3 is TGCAGTGCTAAGCCCGGGCCGACGAAAGAGACCCAGTACTTC. Amino acid sequence: CSAKPGPTKETQYF.

V is TRBV27 and J is TRBJ2-5; 7 bases agree with TRBD2. In germline, CDR1 is MNHEY, CDR2 SMNVEV (reference sequence). CDR3 length: 16 amino acids. V lost 2 bases and J lost 0; bases outside the gene matches: 6. CDR3 protein: CASSLRGLADQETQYF. CDR3 nucleotide sequence: TGTGCCAGCAGTTTAAGAGGTCTAGCGGACCAAGAGACCCAGTACTTC.

V usage is TRBV5-1 and J usage is TRBJ2-7, with TRBD2 matching over 9 bases. Germline CDR1 is SGHRS and CDR2 is YFSETQ. The CDR3 is 19 residues long. V dropped 0 bases and J dropped 3; count of bases not matched to a gene: 16. The CDR3 here is CASSLVGGTSTIGGYEQYF. The CDR3 coding sequence is TGCGCCAGCAGCTTGGTTGGCGGGACTAGCACAATCGGAGGCTACGAGCAGTACTTC.

This clonotype was counted between two and nine times. The chain uses TRBV5-5 and TRBJ2-1, with D unresolved. The germline gives CDR1 SGHKS, CDR2 YYEKEE (reference sequence). V was pared by 0 bases and J by 6 bases, with 7 bases between. The CDR3 has 13 amino acids. The CDR3 is CASSLDMINEQFF. CDR3 DNA: TGTGCCAGCAGCTTGGACATGATCAATGAGCAGTTCTTC.

This clonotype was detected only a few times. This chain connects TRBV5-1 to TRBJ2-2; 8 nucleotides line up with TRBD2. The CDR3 has 17 residues. CDR1 is SGHRS and CDR2 is YFSETQ in the germline V gene. V was pared by 4 bases and J by 5 bases, with 13 bases of the junction left unmatched. CDR3 DNA sequence: TGCGCCAGCAGCCCCTTCGGGGGGGCAGGGGTAACCGGGGAGCTGTTTTTT. Translation gives CASSPFGGAGVTGELFF.

The rearrangement links TRBV5-1 to TRBJ2-2; D possibly uses TRBD1 or TRBD2 (6 bases each). The CDR3 is 19 residues long. Germline loops: CDR1 SGHRS, CDR2 YFSETQ. V was shortened by 5 bases and J by 5 bases, with 28 bases between the two germline ends. The CDR3 region is CASSSHREDLRAPTGELFF. Written as DNA, the CDR3 is TGCGCCAGCAGTTCGCACAGGGAGGATCTGCGGGCACCAACCGGGGAGCTGTTTTTT.

This clonotype was seen ten or more times. CDR3 DNA: TGTGCCACCAGCAGAGAGACAGTCGAACAAGAGACCCAGTACTTC. Protein: CATSRETVEQETQYF. This chain links TRBV15 with TRBJ2-5; a possible D gene is TRBD1 (5 bases). Per the germline V gene, CDR1 is LNHNV and CDR2 is YYDKDF (reference sequence). CDR3 length: 15 amino acids. With 0 bases removed from V and 2 bases from J, the gap between germline ends came to 10 bases.

This clonotype has a count of ten or more. This chain joins TRBV20-1 and TRBJ2-5; D is possibly TRBD1 or TRBD2 (5 bases each). This CDR3 contains 13 residues. V shed 6 bases and J shed 2 bases, with 13 bases lying between them. From germline, CDR1 is DFQATT and CDR2 SNEGSKA (reference sequence). In DNA, the CDR3 is TGCAGTGCCTATGGGACGGAACAAGAGACCCAGTACTTC. Its protein is CSAYGTEQETQYF.

This clonotype was seen at least ten times. This chain connects TRBV7-9 to TRBJ2-1; unclear D gene. The V end was cut by 5 bases, the J end by 2 bases, with 1 base between. CDR1 is SEHNR, CDR2 FQNEAQ, per germline (reference sequence). The CDR3 length is 11 residues. CDR3 in DNA: TGTGCCAGCAGCCCCTACAATGAGCAGTTCTTC. Translation: CASSPYNEQFF.

This clonotype turned up a few times. The germline gene is not matched at one end of the junction; a read error may be the cause. CDR3 in amino acids: CAISEETDTHF. CDR3 bases: TGTGCCATCAGTGAGGAGACGGATACGCACTTC. V usage is TRBV10-3 and J usage is TRBJ2-7; D ambiguous. Germline assignment: CDR1 ENHRY and CDR2 SYGVKD. This CDR3 region has 11 residues.

This clonotype occurred many times. V gene TRBV7-2 combines with J gene TRBJ2-1; D gene unclear. Germline CDR1 reads SGHTA; CDR2 reads FQGNSA. With 0 bases removed from V and 6 bases from J, the gap between germline ends came to 12 bases. CDR3 size: 15 residues. The CDR3 DNA is TGTGCCAGCAGCTTAGCTATAGGACCTCTCAATGAGCAGTTCTTC. This translates into CASSLAIGPLNEQFF.

The CDR3, as DNA: TGCAGTGCTGGGGGTCAATCTGGAATGCAGATGCGCAATGAGCAGTTCTTC. It yields the protein CSAGGQSGMQMRNEQFF. The V call is TRBV20-1, the J call TRBJ2-1, with D perhaps TRBD1 or TRBD2 (5 bases each). V lost 5 bases and J lost 6, with 26 bases in between. This CDR3 spans 17 amino acids. Germline V CDR1 and CDR2: DFQATT, SNEGSKA (reference sequence).

This clonotype was counted at least ten times. V usage is TRBV7-9 and J usage is TRBJ1-2; 11 bases match TRBD1. The CDR3 contains 14 residues. Germline V CDR1 and CDR2: SEHNR, FQNEAQ (reference sequence). Losses at the gene ends were 6 bases for V and 0 bases for J; bases not matched to a gene: 0. DNA of the CDR3: TGTGCCAGCAGGGGACAGGGGGCTAACTATGGCTACACCTTC. Amino acids: CASRGQGANYGYTF.

The sample holds many counts of this clonotype. This chain joins TRBV27 and TRBJ2-7; D is unclear. Trimming stripped 3 bases from V and 3 bases from J, with 9 bases between. There are 13 residues in the CDR3. CDR1 and CDR2 from the germline V gene are MNHEY and SMNVEV (reference sequence). CDR3: CASSFGQYYEQYF. CDR3 nucleotide sequence: TGTGCCAGCAGTTTTGGGCAGTACTACGAGCAGTACTTC.